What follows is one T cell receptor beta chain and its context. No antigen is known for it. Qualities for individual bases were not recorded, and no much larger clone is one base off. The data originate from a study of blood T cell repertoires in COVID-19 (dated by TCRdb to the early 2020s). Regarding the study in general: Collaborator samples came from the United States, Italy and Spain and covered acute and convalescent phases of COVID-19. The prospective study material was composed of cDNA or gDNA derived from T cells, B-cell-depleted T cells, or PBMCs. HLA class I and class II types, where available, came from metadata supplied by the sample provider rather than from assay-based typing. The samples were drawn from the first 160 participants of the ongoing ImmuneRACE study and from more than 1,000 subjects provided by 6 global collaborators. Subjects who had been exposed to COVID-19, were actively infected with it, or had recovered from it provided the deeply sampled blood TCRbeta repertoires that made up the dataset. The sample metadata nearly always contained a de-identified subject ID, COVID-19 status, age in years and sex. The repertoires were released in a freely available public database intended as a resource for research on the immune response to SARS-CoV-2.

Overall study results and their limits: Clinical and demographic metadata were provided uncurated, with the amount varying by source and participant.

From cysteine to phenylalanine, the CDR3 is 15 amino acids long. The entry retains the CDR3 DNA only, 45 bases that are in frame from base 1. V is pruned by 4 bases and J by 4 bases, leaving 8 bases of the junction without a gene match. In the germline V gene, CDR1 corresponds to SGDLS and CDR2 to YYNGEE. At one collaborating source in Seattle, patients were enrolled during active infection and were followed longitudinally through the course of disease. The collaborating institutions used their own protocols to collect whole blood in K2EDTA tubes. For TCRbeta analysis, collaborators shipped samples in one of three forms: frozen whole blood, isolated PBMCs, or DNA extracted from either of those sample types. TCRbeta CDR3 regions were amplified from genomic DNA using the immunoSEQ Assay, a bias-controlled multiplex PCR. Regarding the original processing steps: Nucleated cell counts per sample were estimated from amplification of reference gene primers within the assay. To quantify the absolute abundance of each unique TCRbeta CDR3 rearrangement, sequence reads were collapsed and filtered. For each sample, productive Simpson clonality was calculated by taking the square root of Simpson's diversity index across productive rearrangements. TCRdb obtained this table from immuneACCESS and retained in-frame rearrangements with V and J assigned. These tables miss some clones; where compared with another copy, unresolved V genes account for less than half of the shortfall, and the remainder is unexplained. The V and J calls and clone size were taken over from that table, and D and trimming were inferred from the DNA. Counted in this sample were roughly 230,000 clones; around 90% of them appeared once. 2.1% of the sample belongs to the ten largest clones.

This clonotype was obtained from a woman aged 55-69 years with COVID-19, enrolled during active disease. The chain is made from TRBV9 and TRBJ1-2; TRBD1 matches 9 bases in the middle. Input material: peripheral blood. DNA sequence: TGTGCCAGCAGCCCCCACCCGACAGGGGGCTATGGCTACACCTTC. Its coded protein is CASSPHPTGGYGYTF.